What follows describes a single T cell receptor beta chain. These data belong to a study of blood T cell repertoires in COVID-19. Study overall: Specimens from acute and convalescent COVID-19 originated in the United States, Italy and Spain. PBMCs, B-cell-depleted T cells, or T cells provided the cDNA or gDNA that made up the material.

In the original workflow: Amplification of reference gene primers was used by the study to estimate nucleated cell counts. TCRdb keeps only in-frame clones here, not all; method: immunoSEQ multiplex PCR. V and J calls and clone size are those listed in that table; D and trimming were worked out from the DNA. The repertoire includes over 100,000 clones, roughly three quarters of them detected once, and 1.5% to 2% sits in the top ten. The sample comprised peripheral blood. This receptor was identified in a woman between 65 and 79 years old with acute or convalescent COVID-19.

CDR3 region: CASSLTFWAGTEYQETQYF. The CDR3 nucleotides are TGTGCCAGCAGTCTCACCTTTTGGGCCGGGACAGAGTACCAAGAGACCCAGTACTTC. The chain joins TRBV6-6 to TRBJ2-5; TRBD1 agrees at 7 bases. The V gene's germline CDR1 is MNHNY and CDR2 SVGAGI (reference sequence). The CDR3 covers 19 residues. V gave up 5 bases and J gave up 0 bases; unmatched junction bases: 18.